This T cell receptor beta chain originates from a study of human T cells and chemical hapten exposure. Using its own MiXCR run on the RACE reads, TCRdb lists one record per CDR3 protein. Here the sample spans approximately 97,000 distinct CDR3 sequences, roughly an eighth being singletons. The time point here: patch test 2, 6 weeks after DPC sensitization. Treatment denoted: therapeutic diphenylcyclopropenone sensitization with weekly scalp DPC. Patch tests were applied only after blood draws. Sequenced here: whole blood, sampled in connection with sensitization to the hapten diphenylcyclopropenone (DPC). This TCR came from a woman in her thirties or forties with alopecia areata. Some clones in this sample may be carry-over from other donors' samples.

The CDR3 bases are TGTGCCAGCAGCTTAGGTTCAGGGAGTAATCAGCCCCAGCATTTT. This codes for CASSLGSGSNQPQHF. The gene calls are TRBV11-2 and TRBJ1-5; a weak D match, TRBD1 (5 bases). The CDR3 is made up of 15 amino acids. Trimming shortened V by 1 base and J by 4 bases, and 11 bases separated the two germline ends. From germline, CDR1 is SGHAT and CDR2 FQNNGV.